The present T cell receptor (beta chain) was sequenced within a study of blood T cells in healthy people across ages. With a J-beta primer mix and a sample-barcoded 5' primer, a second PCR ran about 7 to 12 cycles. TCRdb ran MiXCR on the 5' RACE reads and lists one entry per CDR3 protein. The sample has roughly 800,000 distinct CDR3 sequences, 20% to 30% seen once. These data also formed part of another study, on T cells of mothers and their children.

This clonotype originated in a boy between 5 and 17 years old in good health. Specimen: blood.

The CDR3: CASRPTSSGVETQYF. The CDR3 region has the DNA TGTGCCAGTAGACCGACCAGCTCCGGGGTTGAGACCCAGTACTTC. The V and J genes are TRBV19 and TRBJ2-5; D is perhaps TRBD2 (5 bases). Trimming pared 6 bases from V and 5 bases from J, leaving 19 bases between. This CDR3 is 15 amino acids long. Germline assignment: CDR1 LNHDA and CDR2 SQIVND (reference sequence).